The T cell receptor beta chain under discussion was sequenced for a study of blood T cell repertoires in COVID-19. V lost 2 bases and J 5 bases, leaving 24 bases between the germline ends. Germline V gives CDR1 SGHTA, CDR2 FQGNSA. The CDR3 runs 18 residues. Participants in the exposed group had met a COVID-19 case in the 2 weeks before joining the study. The assay was immunoSEQ multiplex PCR, and TCRdb's table has in-frame clones only and misses some. The data show roughly 150,000 clones, more than 80% seen once. The receptor was derived from a woman younger than 30 who had been exposed to COVID-19. The chain couples TRBV7-2 to TRBJ1-1; D not certain. Input material: PBMCs or T cells enriched from blood (not recorded which). The CDR3 spells CASSLRLPLQTGLTEAFF. The CDR3 nucleotides are TGTGCCAGCAGCTTAAGACTTCCCCTTCAAACGGGTCTTACTGAAGCTTTCTTT.